A selection of T cell receptor beta chains follows, all from one sample in a study of T cells expressing NK-cell markers. TCRdb processed the 5' RACE reads again and assigns one entry to each CDR3 protein, with no DNA. This repertoire includes under 200,000 distinct CDR3 sequences. The sequenced sample was blood T cells: a sorted CD56 or NKG2C T cell subset, CD4+ or CD8+ T cells, or bulk PBMC T cells (not recorded which). The receptors were sampled from a woman between 18 and 69 years old in good health. Each CDR3 is given with its conserved first and last residue. Fields, in order: J gene, V gene, CDR3 protein.

TRBJ2-3 TRBV5-1 CASYIDSSTDTQYF
TRBJ2-1 TRBV20-1 CSVTKAGEQFF
TRBJ1-6 TRBV12-3/TRBV12-4 CASSAMGSSYNSPLHF
TRBJ2-3 TRBV6-2/TRBV6-3 CASSYPTSGGFKGTQYF
TRBJ1-5 TRBV24-1 CATSESPGQPQHF
TRBJ2-5 TRBV5-1 CASSSQTSGRAGETQYF
TRBJ2-1 TRBV28 CASSLLAGRNEQFF
TRBJ2-1 TRBV12-3/TRBV12-4 CASSPTGTRYNEQFF
TRBJ2-7 TRBV12-3/TRBV12-4 CASSLRGRSPEQYF
TRBJ2-5 TRBV28 CASSSGQQKETQYF
TRBJ2-1 TRBV6-1 CASATSGGYNEQFF
TRBJ2-3 TRBV7-2 CASSLGWTGGGTDTQYF
TRBJ2-1 TRBV6-5 CASSSRGSSYNEQFF
TRBJ2-5 TRBV20-1 CSTTRGGAETQYF
TRBJ2-5 TRBV3-1 CASSQDSQGKTQYF
TRBJ2-4 TRBV7-9 CASSLGGTPIQYF
TRBJ1-5 TRBV28 CASSQTPAASNQPQHF
TRBJ2-5 TRBV3-1 CASSQGPLRGAQYF
TRBJ2-3 TRBV12-3/TRBV12-4 CASSFAGGYRGDTQYF
TRBJ1-4 TRBV4-1 CASSQGRGGANEKLFF